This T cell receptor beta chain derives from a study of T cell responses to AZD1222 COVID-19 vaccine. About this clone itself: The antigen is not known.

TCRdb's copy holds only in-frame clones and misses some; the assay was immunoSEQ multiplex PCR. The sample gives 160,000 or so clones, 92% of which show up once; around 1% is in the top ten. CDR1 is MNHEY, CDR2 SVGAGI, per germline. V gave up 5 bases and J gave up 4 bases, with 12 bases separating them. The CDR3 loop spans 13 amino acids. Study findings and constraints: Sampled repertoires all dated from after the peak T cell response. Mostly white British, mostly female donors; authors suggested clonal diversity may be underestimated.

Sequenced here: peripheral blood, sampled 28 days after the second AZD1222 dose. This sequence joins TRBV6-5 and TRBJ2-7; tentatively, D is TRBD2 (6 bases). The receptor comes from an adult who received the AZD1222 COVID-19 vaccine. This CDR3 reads CASSLLGGYEQYF. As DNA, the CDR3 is TGTGCCAGCAGTCTCCTCGGGGGATACGAGCAGTACTTC.